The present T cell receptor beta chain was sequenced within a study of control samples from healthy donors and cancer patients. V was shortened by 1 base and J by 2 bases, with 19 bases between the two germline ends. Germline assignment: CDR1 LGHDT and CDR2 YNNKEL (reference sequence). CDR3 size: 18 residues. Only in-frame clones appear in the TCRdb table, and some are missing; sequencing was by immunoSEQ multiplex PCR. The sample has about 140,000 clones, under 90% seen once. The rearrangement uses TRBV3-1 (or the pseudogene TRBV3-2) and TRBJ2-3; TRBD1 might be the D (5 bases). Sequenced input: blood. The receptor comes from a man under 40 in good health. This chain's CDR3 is CASSQVVMESGPTDTQYF. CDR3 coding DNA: TGTGCCAGCAGCCAAGTCGTGATGGAGTCAGGGCCCACAGATACGCAGTATTTT.